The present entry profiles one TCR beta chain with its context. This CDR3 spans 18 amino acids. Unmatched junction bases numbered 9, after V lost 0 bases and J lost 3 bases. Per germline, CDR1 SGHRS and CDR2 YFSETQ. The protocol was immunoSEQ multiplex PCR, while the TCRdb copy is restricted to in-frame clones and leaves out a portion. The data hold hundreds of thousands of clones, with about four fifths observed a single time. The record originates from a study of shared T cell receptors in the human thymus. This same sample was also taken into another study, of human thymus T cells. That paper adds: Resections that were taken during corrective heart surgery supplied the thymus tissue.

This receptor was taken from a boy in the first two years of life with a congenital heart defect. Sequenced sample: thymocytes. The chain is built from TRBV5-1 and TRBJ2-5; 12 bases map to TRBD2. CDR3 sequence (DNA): TGCGCCAGCAGCTTGGCCCCCGGACTAGCGGGATTCGAAGAGACCCAGTACTTC. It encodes CASSLAPGLAGFEETQYF. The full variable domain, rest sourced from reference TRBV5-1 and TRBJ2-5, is KAGVTQTPRYLIKTRGQQVTLSCSPISGHRSVSWYQQTPGQGLQFLFEYFSETQRNKGNFPGRFSGRQFSNSRSEMNVSTLELGDSALYLCASSLAPGLAGFEETQYFGPGTRLLVL.